The 26 T cell receptor beta chains given below trace back to one sample, sequenced in a study of T cells in Graves' hyperthyroidism and ophthalmopathy. Amplified TCR beta CDR3 regions derived from RNA transcripts. RT-PCR in the first round (using the HTBI primer set) targeted the TCR CDR3. Using its own MiXCR run on the multiplex PCR reads, TCRdb lists one record per CDR3 protein. Here the sample spans roughly 750,000 distinct CDR3 sequences, roughly 17% being singletons. Specimen: blood. These receptors were obtained from a young man with Graves' hyperthyroidism.

This chain joins TRBV20-1 and TRBJ2-3; unclear D gene. This CDR3 contains 15 residues. Germline V gene data show CDR1 as DFQATT and CDR2 as SNEGSKA (reference sequence). V gave up 4 bases and J gave up 5 bases, with 19 bases separating them. CDR3 sequence (DNA): TGCAGTGCTATGGGTCCCGGCCCAGACGGAGATACGCAGTATTTT. Its translation is CSAMGPGPDGDTQYF.

The gene calls are TRBV29-1 and TRBJ2-3; no firm D call. V lost 0 bases to trimming and J lost 6 bases, with 7 bases between them. Looked up from germline, CDR1 is SQVTM and CDR2 is ANQGSEA. CDR3 size: 12 residues. CDR3 in amino acids: CSVEDRADTQYF. CDR3 nucleotide sequence: TGCAGCGTTGAAGACCGGGCGGATACGCAGTATTTT.

This clonotype occurred a few times. This chain uses TRBV12-3 or TRBV12-4 with TRBJ2-7; possibly TRBD1 or TRBD2 for D (6 bases each). Between the trimmed V and J ends, which lost 10 bases and 6 bases, there was a span of 25 bases. The CDR3 runs 15 residues. The CDR3 DNA sequence: TGTGCCACAAGGGACTGGGGGCCCTCTCATCGCGAGCAGTACTTC. It specifies CATRDWGPSHREQYF.

This clonotype was picked up a small number of times. V gene TRBV19 combines with J gene TRBJ2-1; the match to TRBD2 covers 10 bases. CDR1 and CDR2 from the germline V gene are LNHDA and SQIVND (reference sequence). V lost 3 bases to trimming and J lost 7 bases; unmatched junction nucleotides: 6. The CDR3 runs to 15 residues. The CDR3 here is CASSMLAGGANEQFF. CDR3 sequence (DNA): TGTGCCAGTAGTATGTTAGCGGGAGGTGCGAATGAGCAGTTCTTC. The variable domain in full, completed from reference TRBV19 and TRBJ2-1, reads DGGITQSPKYLFRKEGQNVTLSCEQNLNHDAMYWYRQDPGQGLRLIYYSQIVNDFQKGDIAEGYSVSREKKESFPLTVTSAQKNPTAFYLCASSMLAGGANEQFFGPGTRLTVL.

The genes are TRBV12-3 or TRBV12-4 and TRBJ1-4; D not resolved. V lost 2 bases and J lost 5, with 6 bases in between. CDR3 size: 13 residues. CDR3 sequence reads: CASSLWLNEKLFF. The CDR3 DNA reads as TGTGCCAGCAGTTTATGGCTAAATGAAAAACTGTTTTTT.

This clonotype was seen at least ten times. This rearrangement joins TRBV27 to TRBJ2-7; 13 bases are shared with TRBD2. CDR1 is MNHEY, CDR2 SMNVEV, per germline (reference sequence). The CDR3 spans 15 residues. Losses at the gene ends were 5 bases for V and 5 bases for J; bases not matched to a gene: 6. The CDR3 DNA follows: TGTGCCAGCAGTCCCTGGACTAGCGGGAGTCACGAGCAGTACTTC. Translated: CASSPWTSGSHEQYF.

Only a few counts were recorded for this clonotype. The chain has TRBV27 and TRBJ2-4; D might be TRBD2 (7 bases). V dropped 8 bases and J dropped 6 bases, with 17 bases sitting between them. The CDR3 extends over 14 amino acids. Germline CDR1 MNHEY, CDR2 SMNVEV (reference sequence). The CDR3 DNA follows: TGTGCCAGCGGGAGGGGGGGGGACCTAAACATTCAGTACTTC. Amino acid sequence: CASGRGGDLNIQYF.

This clonotype was counted between two and nine times. A much larger clonotype is one base distant, so this may be a read error. V and J are TRBV7-9 and TRBJ2-3; D possibly uses TRBD1 or TRBD2 (5 bases each). This CDR3 spans 15 amino acids. Germline V lookup: CDR1 SEHNR, CDR2 FQNEAQ (reference sequence). In DNA, the CDR3 is TGTGCCAACAGCCTCGGGACCCAAACCGGGGATACGCAGTATTTT. This sequence encodes CANSLGTQTGDTQYF. The full variable domain, completed using reference TRBV7-9 and TRBJ2-3, is DTGVSQNPRHKITKRGQNVTFRCDPISEHNRLYWYRQTLGQGPEFLTYFQNEAQLEKSRLLSDRFSAERPKGSFSTLEIQRTEQGDSAMYLCANSLGTQTGDTQYFGPGTRLTVL.

The gene calls are TRBV10-2 and TRBJ2-7; D possibly corresponds to TRBD1 (6 bases). V was cut by 2 bases and J by 4 bases, with 9 bases left in between. The CDR3 has 13 amino acids. Germline CDR1 WSHSY, CDR2 SAAADI. The CDR3 DNA is TGCGCCAGCAGTGAGGGTAGGGGGTACGAGCAGTACTTC. Amino acids: CASSEGRGYEQYF.

This chain links TRBV6-1 with TRBJ1-1, with TRBD1 as a possible D gene (6 bases). The CDR3 extends over 11 amino acids. V lost 5 bases and J lost 6, with 7 bases in between. CDR1 is MNHNS, CDR2 SASEGT, per germline. CDR3 nucleotides: TGTGCCAGCAGTCGGACAGCTGAAGCTTTCTTT. The encoded protein is CASSRTAEAFF.

This clonotype was observed a few times. The V call is TRBV20-1, the J call TRBJ2-7; either TRBD1 or TRBD2 may supply D (6 bases each). This CDR3 spans 15 amino acids. The germline V gene encodes CDR1 DFQATT and CDR2 SNEGSKA (reference sequence). Trimming pared 3 bases from V and 5 bases from J, leaving 20 bases between. This CDR3 is CSARVTGAIDDEQYF. The CDR3, as DNA: TGCAGTGCTAGGGTAACGGGGGCGATTGACGACGAGCAGTACTTC.

This clonotype was found a few times. This rearrangement joins TRBV18 to TRBJ2-3; weak D call: TRBD1 (6 bases). Trimming took off 5 bases at V and 8 bases at J, with 20 bases between the two ends. CDR1 and CDR2 (germline): KGHSH, LQKENI. This CDR3 comprises 15 residues. The CDR3 bases are TGTGCCAGCTCAAGTGAGCCAGGGGCCTTCGGTACGCAGTATTTT. It translates to CASSSEPGAFGTQYF.

This clonotype was counted at least ten times. V is TRBV7-9 and J is TRBJ2-7; the D gene could be TRBD1 or TRBD2 (5 bases each). Germline assignment: CDR1 SEHNR and CDR2 FQNEAQ (reference sequence). Trimming took off 9 bases at V and 5 bases at J, with 26 bases between the two ends. This CDR3 has 16 residues. CDR3 sequence: CARRWGGPDPWNEQYF. In nucleotides, the CDR3 is TGTGCCAGAAGATGGGGCGGGCCAGACCCTTGGAACGAGCAGTACTTC.

This clonotype was seen repeatedly, ten times or more. The genes are TRBV7-8 and TRBJ2-3; no reliable D call. Germline V gives CDR1 SGHVS, CDR2 FQNEAQ. The CDR3 loop spans 15 amino acids. The ends were cut back, 5 bases at V and 4 bases at J, with 16 bases in the middle. The CDR3 reads CASSEKFGPSDTQYF. CDR3 bases: TGTGCCAGCAGCGAAAAGTTCGGGCCCTCAGATACGCAGTATTTT.

V is TRBV10-3 and J is TRBJ2-1; TRBD2 aligns across 8 bases. This CDR3 has 14 residues. Losses at the gene ends were 8 bases for V and 6 bases for J; bases not matched to a gene: 9. Per the germline V gene, CDR1 is ENHRY and CDR2 is SYGVKD. In DNA form, the CDR3 reads TGTGCCATCTCCGGGACTAGTCGTGGCAATGAGCAGTTCTTC. Residues: CAISGTSRGNEQFF.

This clonotype was detected only a few times. V is TRBV2 and J is TRBJ2-2; 9 bases match TRBD1. Germline CDR1 is SNHLY and CDR2 is FYNNEI. After removal of 1 base from V and 0 bases from J, the junction contained 0 bases not matched to a gene. The CDR3 is 16 amino acids. The CDR3 DNA reads TGTGCCAGCAGTGAAGGGGACAGGGCGAACACCGGGGAGCTGTTTTTT. This sequence encodes CASSEGDRANTGELFF. Looking up the rest from reference TRBV2 and TRBJ2-2 gives the full variable domain: EPEVTQTPSHQVTQMGQEVILRCVPISNHLYFYWYRQILGQKVEFLVSFYNNEISEKSEIFDDQFSVERPDGSNFTLKIRSTKLEDSAMYFCASSEGDRANTGELFFGEGSRLTVL.

The rearrangement links TRBV28 to TRBJ1-2, with D possibly TRBD1 on 5 matching bases. The CDR3 runs 15 residues. V lost 5 bases and J 0 bases, leaving 13 bases between the germline ends. The germline CDR1 and CDR2 sequences are MDHEN and SYDVKM. The CDR3 sequence is CASSPPTAANYGYTF. The CDR3 nucleotides read TGTGCCAGCAGTCCCCCGACAGCGGCTAACTATGGCTACACCTTC.

This clonotype was seen ten or more times. The chain uses TRBV3-1 and TRBJ2-1, with D perhaps being TRBD1 or TRBD2 (5 bases each). This CDR3 contains 16 residues. CDR1 LGHDT and CDR2 YNNKEL come from the germline V gene (reference sequence). V was trimmed by 4 bases and J by 8 bases, leaving 21 bases between them. The CDR3 coding sequence is TGTGCCAGCAGCCTCCTAAGCAGAGGGATACAGGATGAGCAGTTCTTC. Encoded protein: CASSLLSRGIQDEQFF.

This clonotype was detected many times. The chain carries TRBV28 and TRBJ1-6; possible D gene TRBD1, 5 bases. Germline loops: CDR1 MDHEN, CDR2 SYDVKM. The V end lost 3 bases, the J end lost 10 bases, and 13 bases lay between the germline ends. The CDR3 loop spans 14 amino acids. CDR3 coding DNA: TGTGCCAGCAGTTTGGGGGACGCTTGGTCACCCCTCCACTTT. It specifies CASSLGDAWSPLHF. The full variable domain, in which reference TRBV28 and TRBJ1-6 provide the parts outside the CDR3, is DVKVTQSSRYLVKRTGEKVFLECVQDMDHENMFWYRQDPGLGLRLIYFSYDVKMKEKGDIPEGYSVSREKKERFSLILESASTNQTSMYLCASSLGDAWSPLHFGNGTRLTVT.

This clonotype was recorded a few times. This chain joins TRBV7-2 and TRBJ2-7; no definite D call. Germline values: CDR1 SGHTA, CDR2 FQGNSA. This CDR3 comprises 14 residues. V lost 5 bases and J lost 2, with 13 bases in between. This CDR3 is CASSPWTRPYEQYF. CDR3 in DNA: TGTGCCAGCAGCCCTTGGACCCGACCCTACGAGCAGTACTTC.

This chain joins TRBV12-5 and TRBJ2-1; D is undetermined. Germline V CDR1 and CDR2: LGHNT, FRNRAP. The CDR3 has 12 residues. The germline V and J ends were trimmed by 2 bases and 8 bases, with 7 bases remaining between them. The CDR3 region has the DNA TGTGCTAGTGGTTTGAACCCGTATGAGCAGTTCTTC. Its translation is CASGLNPYEQFF.

This clonotype was recorded many times. The genes are TRBV28 and TRBJ1-4; D perhaps matches TRBD1 (6 bases). Germline CDR1 MDHEN, CDR2 SYDVKM. Trimming took 6 bases from V and 6 from J, leaving 11 bases between them. The CDR3 is 13 amino acids. The CDR3 DNA is TGTGCCAGCAGGCTCAAGGGGGATGAAAAACTGTTTTTT. It is translated as CASRLKGDEKLFF.

This clonotype has only a few counts. The chain is built from TRBV3-1 and TRBJ1-2, with 12 nucleotides matching TRBD1. The J segment lost 2 bases and the V segment lost 4 bases, leaving 17 bases of the junction unmatched. Germline V CDR1 and CDR2: LGHDT, YNNKEL (reference sequence). The CDR3 is 20 residues long. The CDR3 DNA follows: TGTGCCAGCAGCCCCAATGGGGGGACAGGGGGCGTTATCGGGAACTATGGCTACACCTTC. Its protein product is CASSPNGGTGGVIGNYGYTF.

In DNA form, the CDR3 reads TGTGCCAGTAGTATACTGGGCACTGAAGCTTTCTTT. This encodes CASSILGTEAFF. The chain is built from TRBV19 and TRBJ1-1, with no clear D. This CDR3 contains 12 residues. Trimming cost V 2 bases and J 4 bases, with 5 bases left between them. Looked up from germline, CDR1 is LNHDA and CDR2 is SQIVND (reference sequence).

The sample holds many counts of this clonotype. The chain is built from TRBV28 and TRBJ1-3; D unclear. Germline CDR1 reads MDHEN; CDR2 reads SYDVKM. Trimming left V 6 bases short and J 0 bases short, with 9 bases between. CDR3 length: 14 residues. The CDR3 coding sequence is TGTGCCAGCAGGCAACCCCTCTCTGGAAACACCATATATTTT. Translated: CASRQPLSGNTIYF.

This clonotype has a count of ten or more. The genes are TRBV27 and TRBJ1-1; no definite D call. The ends were cut back, 2 bases at V and 1 base at J, with 11 bases in the middle. The CDR3 covers 15 residues. CDR1 and CDR2 (germline): MNHEY, SMNVEV (reference sequence). The CDR3 DNA reads TGTGCCAGCAGTTTAGCTCGGGGATGGAACACTGAAGCTTTCTTT. Its protein is CASSLARGWNTEAFF.